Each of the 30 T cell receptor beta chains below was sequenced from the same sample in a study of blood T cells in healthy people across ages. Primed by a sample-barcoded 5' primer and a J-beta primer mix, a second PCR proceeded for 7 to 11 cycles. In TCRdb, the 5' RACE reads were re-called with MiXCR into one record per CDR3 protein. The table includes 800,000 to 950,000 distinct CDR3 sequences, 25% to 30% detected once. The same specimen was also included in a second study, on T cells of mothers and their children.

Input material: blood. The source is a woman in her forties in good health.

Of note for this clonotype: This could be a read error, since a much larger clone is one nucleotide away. The DNA of the CDR3 is TGTGCCAGCGGTTTGGGGGCGGAATACGAGCAGTACTTC. Protein sequence: CASGLGAEYEQYF. The V gene is TRBV12-3 or TRBV12-4, the J gene TRBJ2-5, with a tentative D call TRBD1 (6 bases). The J call may be incorrect, as the DNA end agrees better with TRBJ2-7. The CDR3 runs 13 residues.

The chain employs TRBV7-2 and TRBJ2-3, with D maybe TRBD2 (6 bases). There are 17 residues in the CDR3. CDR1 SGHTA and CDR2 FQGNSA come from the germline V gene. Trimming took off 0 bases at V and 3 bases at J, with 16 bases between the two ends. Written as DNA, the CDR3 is TGTGCCAGCAGCTTAGCGAAATGGACTACGCAAACAGATACGCAGTATTTT. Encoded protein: CASSLAKWTTQTDTQYF. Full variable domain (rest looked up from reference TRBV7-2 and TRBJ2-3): GAGVSQSPSNKVTEKGKDVELRCDPISGHTALYWYRQSLGQGLEFLIYFQGNSAPDKSGLPSDRFSAERTGGSVSTLTIQRTQQEDSAVYLCASSLAKWTTQTDTQYFGPGTRLTVL.

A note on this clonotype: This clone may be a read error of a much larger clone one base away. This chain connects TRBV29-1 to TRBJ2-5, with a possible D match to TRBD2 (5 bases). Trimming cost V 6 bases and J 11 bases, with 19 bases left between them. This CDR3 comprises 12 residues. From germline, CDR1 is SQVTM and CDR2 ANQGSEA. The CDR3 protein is CSVSTPVRGQYF. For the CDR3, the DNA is TGCAGCGTCTCGACTCCGGTACGCGGGCAGTACTTC.

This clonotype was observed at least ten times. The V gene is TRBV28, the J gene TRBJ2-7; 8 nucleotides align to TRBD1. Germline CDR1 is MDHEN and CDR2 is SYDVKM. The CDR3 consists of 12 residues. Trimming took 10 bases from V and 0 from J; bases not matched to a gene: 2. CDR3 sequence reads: CATQGVSYEQYF. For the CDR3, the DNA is TGTGCCACACAGGGGGTCTCCTACGAGCAGTACTTC.

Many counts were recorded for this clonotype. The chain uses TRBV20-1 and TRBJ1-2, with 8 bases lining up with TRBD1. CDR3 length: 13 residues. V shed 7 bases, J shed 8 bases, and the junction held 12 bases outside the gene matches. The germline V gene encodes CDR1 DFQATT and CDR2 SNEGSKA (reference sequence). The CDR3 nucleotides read TGCAGTGACGAGACAGGGGACGCTCCAGGCTACACCTTC. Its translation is CSDETGDAPGYTF.

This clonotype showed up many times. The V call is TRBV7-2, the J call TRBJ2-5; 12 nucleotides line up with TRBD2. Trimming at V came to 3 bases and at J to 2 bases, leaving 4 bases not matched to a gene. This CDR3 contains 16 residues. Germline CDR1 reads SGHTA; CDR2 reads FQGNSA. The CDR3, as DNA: TGTGCCAGCAGCTTGACTAGCGGGGGCCCACAAGAGACCCAGTACTTC. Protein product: CASSLTSGGPQETQYF.

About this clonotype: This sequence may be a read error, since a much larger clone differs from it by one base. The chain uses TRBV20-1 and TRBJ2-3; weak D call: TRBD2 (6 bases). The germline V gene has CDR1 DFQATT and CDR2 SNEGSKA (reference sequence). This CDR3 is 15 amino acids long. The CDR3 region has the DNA TGCAGTGTTAGAGATCTCGAGCGGGGCACAGATACGCAGTATTTT. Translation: CSVRDLERGTDTQYF.

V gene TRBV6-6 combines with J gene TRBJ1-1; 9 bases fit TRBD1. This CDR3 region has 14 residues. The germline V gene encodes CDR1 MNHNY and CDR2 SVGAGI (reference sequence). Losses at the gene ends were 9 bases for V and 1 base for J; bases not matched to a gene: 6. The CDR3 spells CASQDRGPNTEAFF. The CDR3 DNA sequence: TGTGCCAGTCAGGACAGGGGACCGAACACTGAAGCTTTCTTT.

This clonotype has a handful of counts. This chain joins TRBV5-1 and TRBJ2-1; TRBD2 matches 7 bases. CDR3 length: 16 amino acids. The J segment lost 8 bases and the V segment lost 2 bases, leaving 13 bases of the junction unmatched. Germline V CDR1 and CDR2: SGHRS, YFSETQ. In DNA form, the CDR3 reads TGCGCCAGCAGCTTCCTCGGGTCGGGGGGTTTAGATGAGCAGTTCTTC. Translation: CASSFLGSGGLDEQFF.

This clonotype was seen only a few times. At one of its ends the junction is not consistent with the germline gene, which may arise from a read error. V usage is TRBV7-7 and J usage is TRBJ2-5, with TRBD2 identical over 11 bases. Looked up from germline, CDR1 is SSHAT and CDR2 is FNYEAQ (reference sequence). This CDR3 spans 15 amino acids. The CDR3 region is CASSYTSGSTETQYF. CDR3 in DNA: TGTGCTAGCAGCTACACTAGCGGGAGTACTGAGACCCAGTACTTC.

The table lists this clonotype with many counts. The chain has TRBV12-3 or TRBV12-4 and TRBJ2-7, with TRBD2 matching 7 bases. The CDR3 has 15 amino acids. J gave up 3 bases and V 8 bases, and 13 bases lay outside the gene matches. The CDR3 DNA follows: TGTGCCAGCCACTCGGGGGGTATAAACAACTACGAGCAGTACTTC. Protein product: CASHSGGINNYEQYF.

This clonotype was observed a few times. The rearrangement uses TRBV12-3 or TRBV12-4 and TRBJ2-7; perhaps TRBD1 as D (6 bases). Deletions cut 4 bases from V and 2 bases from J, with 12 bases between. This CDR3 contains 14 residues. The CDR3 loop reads CASSSDSPPYEQYF. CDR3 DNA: TGTGCCAGCAGTTCGGACAGCCCACCCTACGAGCAGTACTTC.

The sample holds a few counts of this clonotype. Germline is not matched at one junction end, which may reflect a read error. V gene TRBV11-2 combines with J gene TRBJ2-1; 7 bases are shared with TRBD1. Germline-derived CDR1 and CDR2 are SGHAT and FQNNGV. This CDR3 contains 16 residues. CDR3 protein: CASSSVPGGYHNEQFF. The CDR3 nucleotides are TGTGCCAGCAGCTCCGTCCCAGGGGGTTACCACAACGAGCAGTTCTTC.

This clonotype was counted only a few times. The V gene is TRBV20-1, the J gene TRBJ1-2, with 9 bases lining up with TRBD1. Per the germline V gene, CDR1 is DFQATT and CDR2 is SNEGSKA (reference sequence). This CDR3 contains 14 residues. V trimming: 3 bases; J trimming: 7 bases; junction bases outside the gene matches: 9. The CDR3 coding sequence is TGCAGTGCTAGCGGGACAGGGAGTTTGGGTGGCTACACCTTC. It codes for CSASGTGSLGGYTF.

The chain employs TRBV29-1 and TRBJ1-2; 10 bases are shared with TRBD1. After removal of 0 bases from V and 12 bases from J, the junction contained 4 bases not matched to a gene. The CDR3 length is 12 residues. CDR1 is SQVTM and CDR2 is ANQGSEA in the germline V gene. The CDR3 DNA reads TGCAGCGTTGAAGATCGGGGACAGGGGAACACCTTC. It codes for CSVEDRGQGNTF.

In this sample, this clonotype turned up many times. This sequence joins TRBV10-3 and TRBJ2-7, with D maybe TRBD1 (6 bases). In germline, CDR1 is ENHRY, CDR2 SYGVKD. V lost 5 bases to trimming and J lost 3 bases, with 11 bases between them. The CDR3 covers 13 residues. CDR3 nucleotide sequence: TGTGCCATCAGTTCACAGGGCGACTACGAGCAGTACTTC. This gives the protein CAISSQGDYEQYF.

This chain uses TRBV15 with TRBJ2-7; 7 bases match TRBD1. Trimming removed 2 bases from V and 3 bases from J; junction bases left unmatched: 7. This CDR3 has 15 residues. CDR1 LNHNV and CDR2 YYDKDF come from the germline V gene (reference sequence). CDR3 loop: CATSRTDRRIYEQYF. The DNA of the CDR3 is TGTGCCACCAGCAGAACGGACAGGAGAATCTACGAGCAGTACTTC.

The CDR3 DNA reads as TGCAGTGCTACAGGAGGACAATTCTACAATGAGCAGTACTTC. Amino acids: CSATGGQFYNEQYF. The chain employs TRBV20-1 and TRBJ2-7, with D perhaps TRBD1 or TRBD2 (5 bases each). Germline CDR1 reads DFQATT; CDR2 reads SNEGSKA (reference sequence). This CDR3 comprises 14 residues. Trimming stripped 4 bases from V and 7 bases from J, with 20 bases between.

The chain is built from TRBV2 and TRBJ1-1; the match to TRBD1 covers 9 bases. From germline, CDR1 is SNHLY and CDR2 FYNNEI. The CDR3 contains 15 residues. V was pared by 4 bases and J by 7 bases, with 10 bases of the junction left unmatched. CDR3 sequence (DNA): TGTGCCAGCAGTGCGTGGGACAGGGCTCTGGGTGAAGCTTTCTTT. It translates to CASSAWDRALGEAFF.

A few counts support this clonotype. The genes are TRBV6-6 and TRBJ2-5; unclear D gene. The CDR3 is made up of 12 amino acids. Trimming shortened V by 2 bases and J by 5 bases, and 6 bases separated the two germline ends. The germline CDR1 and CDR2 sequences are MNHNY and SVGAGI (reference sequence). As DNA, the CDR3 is TGTGCCAGCAGTTACGAACCCGAGACCCAGTACTTC. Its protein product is CASSYEPETQYF.

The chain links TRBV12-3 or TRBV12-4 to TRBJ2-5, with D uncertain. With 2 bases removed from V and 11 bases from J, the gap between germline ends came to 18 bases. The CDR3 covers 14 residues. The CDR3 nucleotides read TGTGCCAGCAGTTTATATGGGGTTTTGAGTGAGCAGTACTTC. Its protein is CASSLYGVLSEQYF.

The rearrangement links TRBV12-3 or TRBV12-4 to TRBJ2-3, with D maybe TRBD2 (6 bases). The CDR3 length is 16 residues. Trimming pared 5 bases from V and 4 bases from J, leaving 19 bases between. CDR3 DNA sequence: TGTGCCAGCAGTCCTCTAGCGAGAGTGCTTCCAGATACGCAGTATTTT. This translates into CASSPLARVLPDTQYF.

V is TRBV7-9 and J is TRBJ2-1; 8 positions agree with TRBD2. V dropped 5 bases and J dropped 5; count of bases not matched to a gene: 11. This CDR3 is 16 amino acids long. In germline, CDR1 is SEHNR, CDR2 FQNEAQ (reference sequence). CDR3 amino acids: CASSPGPAGVNNEQFF. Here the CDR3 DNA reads TGTGCCAGCAGCCCCGGGCCAGCGGGGGTAAACAATGAGCAGTTCTTC.

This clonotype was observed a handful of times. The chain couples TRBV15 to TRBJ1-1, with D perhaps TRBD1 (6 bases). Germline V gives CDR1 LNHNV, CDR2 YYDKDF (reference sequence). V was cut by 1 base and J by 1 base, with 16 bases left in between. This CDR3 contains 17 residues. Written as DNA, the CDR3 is TGTGCCACCAGCAGAGGAGTTGGGGGCCCAGCGAACACTGAAGCTTTCTTT. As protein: CATSRGVGGPANTEAFF.

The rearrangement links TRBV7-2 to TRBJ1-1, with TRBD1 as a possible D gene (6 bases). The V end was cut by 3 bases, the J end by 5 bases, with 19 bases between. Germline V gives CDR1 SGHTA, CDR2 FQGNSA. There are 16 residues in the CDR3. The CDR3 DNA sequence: TGTGCCAGCAGCTTCTCCGGGACAACCCAAGGTACTGAAGCTTTCTTT. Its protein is CASSFSGTTQGTEAFF.

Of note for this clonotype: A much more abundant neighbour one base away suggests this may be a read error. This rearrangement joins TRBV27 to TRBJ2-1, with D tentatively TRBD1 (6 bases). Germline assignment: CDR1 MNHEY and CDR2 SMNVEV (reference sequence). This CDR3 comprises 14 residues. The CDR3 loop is CTSSLQGSYNEQFF. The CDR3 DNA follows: TGTACCAGCAGTTTACAGGGCTCCTACAATGAGCAGTTCTTC.

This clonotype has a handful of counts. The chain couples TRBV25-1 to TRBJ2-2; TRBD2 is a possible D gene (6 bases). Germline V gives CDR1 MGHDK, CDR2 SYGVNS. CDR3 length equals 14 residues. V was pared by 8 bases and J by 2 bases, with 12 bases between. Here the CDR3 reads CASSRDSNTGELFF. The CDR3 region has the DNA TGTGCCAGCTCCCGGGACTCTAACACCGGGGAGCTGTTTTTT.

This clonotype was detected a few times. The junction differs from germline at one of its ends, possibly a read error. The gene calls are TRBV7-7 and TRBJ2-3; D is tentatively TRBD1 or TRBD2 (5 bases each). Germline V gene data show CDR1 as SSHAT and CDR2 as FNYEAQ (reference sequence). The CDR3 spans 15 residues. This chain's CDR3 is CASSLGVLSTDTQYF. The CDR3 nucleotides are TGTGCTAGCAGCTTGGGGGTGTTGAGCACAGATACGCAGTATTTT.

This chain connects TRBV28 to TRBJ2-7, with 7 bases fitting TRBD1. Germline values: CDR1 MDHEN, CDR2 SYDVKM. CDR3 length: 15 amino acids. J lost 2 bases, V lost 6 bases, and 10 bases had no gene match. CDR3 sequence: CASSFDRVRTYEQYF. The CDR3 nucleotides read TGTGCCAGCAGCTTCGACAGGGTCCGAACCTACGAGCAGTACTTC.

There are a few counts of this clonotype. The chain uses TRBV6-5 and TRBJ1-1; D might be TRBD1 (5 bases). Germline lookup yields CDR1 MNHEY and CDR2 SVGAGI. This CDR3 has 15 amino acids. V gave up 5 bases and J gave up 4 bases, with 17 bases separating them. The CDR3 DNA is TGTGCCAGCAGTCGTCAGTCGGGAACAGGCACTGAAGCTTTCTTT. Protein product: CASSRQSGTGTEAFF.